The 6 T cell receptor beta chains listed next were all sequenced from one sample in a study of identical twins. TCRdb reanalysed the 5' RACE reads using MiXCR and keeps one entry per CDR3 protein. The sample consists of 690,000 or so distinct CDR3 sequences, 8.6% of them appearing once. These same records also appear under a second study, on yellow fever vaccine responses in identical twins.

Sequencing input: PBMCs. The receptors derive from a woman aged 18-35 years in good health.

V and J are TRBV4-3 and TRBJ2-7; 11 nucleotides line up with TRBD1. This CDR3 is 15 amino acids long. Germline-derived CDR1 and CDR2 are LGHNA and YSLEER. V dropped 0 bases and J dropped 5; count of bases not matched to a gene: 3. As DNA, the CDR3 is TGCGCCAGCAGCCAAGATCGGACAGGGGGCGACGAGCAGTACTTC. It codes for CASSQDRTGGDEQYF.

This clonotype came up a few times. This chain connects TRBV4-1 to TRBJ1-5, with 8 bases lining up with TRBD1. Germline lookup yields CDR1 MGHRA and CDR2 YSYEKL. V lost 5 bases to trimming and J lost 7 bases; unmatched junction nucleotides: 7. This CDR3 comprises 14 residues. CDR3 in amino acids: CASSIDRGLQPQHF. CDR3 nucleotide sequence: TGCGCCAGCAGCATTGACAGGGGCCTCCAGCCCCAGCATTTT.

V usage is TRBV28 and J usage is TRBJ2-2; TRBD2 might be the D (5 bases). The CDR3 runs 15 residues. The germline CDR1 and CDR2 sequences are MDHEN and SYDVKM. V lost 3 bases to trimming and J lost 1 base, with 9 bases between them. The CDR3 nucleotides are TGTGCCAGCAGTTTTCGGGGAAAGAACACCGGGGAGCTGTTTTTT. Its translation: CASSFRGKNTGELFF.

This clonotype was found many times. This chain's CDR3 is CASSRDPSYEQYF. CDR3 nucleotide sequence: TGTGCCAGCAGCCGGGACCCTTCCTACGAGCAGTACTTC. The V gene is TRBV12-3 or TRBV12-4, the J gene TRBJ2-7, with D tentatively TRBD1 or TRBD2 (5 bases each). Trimming removed 6 bases from V and 1 base from J, with 10 bases in between. The CDR3 length is 13 residues.

V and J are TRBV4-1 and TRBJ2-7, with D maybe TRBD1 (5 bases). The CDR3 is made up of 17 amino acids. Per germline, CDR1 MGHRA and CDR2 YSYEKL. Between the trimmed V and J ends, which lost 3 bases and 5 bases, there was a span of 23 bases. Written as DNA, the CDR3 is TGCGCCAGCAGCCAGATCCAGACCTTGGACACGTCCCACGAGCAGTACTTC. This gives the protein CASSQIQTLDTSHEQYF.

The rearrangement uses TRBV18 and TRBJ2-3, with 8 bases matching TRBD2. This CDR3 has 16 amino acids. Germline trimming cut 2 bases from V and 2 bases from J; bases unmatched to any gene: 6. The germline V gene encodes CDR1 KGHSH and CDR2 LQKENI. The CDR3 DNA reads as TGTGCCAGCTCACCAGTAACTAGCGGACTCACAGATACGCAGTATTTT. It encodes CASSPVTSGLTDTQYF.